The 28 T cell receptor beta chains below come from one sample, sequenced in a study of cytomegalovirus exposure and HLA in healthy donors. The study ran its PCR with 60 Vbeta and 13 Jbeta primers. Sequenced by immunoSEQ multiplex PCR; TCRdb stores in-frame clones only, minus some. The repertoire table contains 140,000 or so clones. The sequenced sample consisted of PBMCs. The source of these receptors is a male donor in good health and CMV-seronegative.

The CDR3 reads CASSAWDRGAGELFF. CDR3 DNA: TGTGCCAGCAGCGCATGGGACAGGGGTGCCGGGGAGCTGTTTTTT. The genes are TRBV9 and TRBJ2-2; 10 bases map to TRBD1. Germline values: CDR1 SGDLS, CDR2 YYNGEE. CDR3 length: 15 amino acids. V was pared by 3 bases and J by 6 bases, with 5 bases of the junction left unmatched.

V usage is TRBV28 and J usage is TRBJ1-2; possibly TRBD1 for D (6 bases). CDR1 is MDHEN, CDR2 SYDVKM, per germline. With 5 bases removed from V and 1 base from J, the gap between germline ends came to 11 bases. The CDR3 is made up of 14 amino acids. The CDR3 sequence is CASSEQGLNYGYTF. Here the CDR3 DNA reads TGTGCCAGCAGTGAACAGGGCCTTAACTATGGCTACACCTTC.

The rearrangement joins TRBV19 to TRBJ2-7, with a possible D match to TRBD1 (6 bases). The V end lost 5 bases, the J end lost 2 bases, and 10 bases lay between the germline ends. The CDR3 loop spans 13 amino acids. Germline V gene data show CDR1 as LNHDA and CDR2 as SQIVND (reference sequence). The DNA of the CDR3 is TGTGCCAGTAGTCCGAACAGGGCCTACGAGCAGTACTTC. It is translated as CASSPNRAYEQYF.

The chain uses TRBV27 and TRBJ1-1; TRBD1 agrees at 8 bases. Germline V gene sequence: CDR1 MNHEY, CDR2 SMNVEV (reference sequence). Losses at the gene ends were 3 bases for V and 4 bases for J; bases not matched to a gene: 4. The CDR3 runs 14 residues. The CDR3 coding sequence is TGTGCCAGCAGTTTGGCAGGGGGCCTCACTGAAGCTTTCTTT. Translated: CASSLAGGLTEAFF.

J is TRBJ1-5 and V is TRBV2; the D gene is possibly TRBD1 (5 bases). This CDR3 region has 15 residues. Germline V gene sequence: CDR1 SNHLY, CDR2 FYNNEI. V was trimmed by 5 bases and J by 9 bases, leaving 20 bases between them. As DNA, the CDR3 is TGTGCCAGCAGTACAACGACAGAGTTAGGATGGCCCCAGCATTTT. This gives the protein CASSTTTELGWPQHF.

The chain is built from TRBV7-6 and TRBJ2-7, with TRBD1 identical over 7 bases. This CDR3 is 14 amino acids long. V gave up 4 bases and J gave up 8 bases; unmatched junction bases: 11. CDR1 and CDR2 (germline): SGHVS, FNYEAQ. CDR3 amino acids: CASSSFPGQTQQYF. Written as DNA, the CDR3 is TGTGCCAGCAGCTCGTTCCCGGGACAGACTCAGCAGTACTTC.

The CDR3: CASSSTGVGEQYF. In DNA form, the CDR3 reads TGTGCCAGCAGCTCAACAGGGGTCGGGGAGCAGTACTTC. This chain links TRBV6-1 with TRBJ2-7; 7 bases fit TRBD1. Per the germline V gene, CDR1 is MNHNS and CDR2 is SASEGT. The CDR3 extends over 13 amino acids. Unmatched junction bases numbered 9, after V lost 6 bases and J lost 7 bases.

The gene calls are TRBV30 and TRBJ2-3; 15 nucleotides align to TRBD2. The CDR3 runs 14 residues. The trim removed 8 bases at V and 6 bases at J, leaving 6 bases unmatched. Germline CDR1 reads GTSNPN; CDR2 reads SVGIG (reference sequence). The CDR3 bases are TGTGCCCGGACTAGCGGGGGGGCCACGGATACGCAGTATTTT. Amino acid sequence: CARTSGGATDTQYF.

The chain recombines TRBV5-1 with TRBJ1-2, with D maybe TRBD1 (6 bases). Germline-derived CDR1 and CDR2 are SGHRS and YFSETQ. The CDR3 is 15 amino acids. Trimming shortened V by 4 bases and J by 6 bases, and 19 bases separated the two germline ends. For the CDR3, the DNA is TGCGCCAGCAGCCCCCTAACAACAGGGTGGGATGGCTACACCTTC. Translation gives CASSPLTTGWDGYTF.

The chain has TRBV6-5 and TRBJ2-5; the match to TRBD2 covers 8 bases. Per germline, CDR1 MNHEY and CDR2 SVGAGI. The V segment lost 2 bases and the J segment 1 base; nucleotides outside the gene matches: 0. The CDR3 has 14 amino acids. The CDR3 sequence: CASSYSGGQETQYF. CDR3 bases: TGTGCCAGCAGTTACAGCGGGGGCCAAGAGACCCAGTACTTC.

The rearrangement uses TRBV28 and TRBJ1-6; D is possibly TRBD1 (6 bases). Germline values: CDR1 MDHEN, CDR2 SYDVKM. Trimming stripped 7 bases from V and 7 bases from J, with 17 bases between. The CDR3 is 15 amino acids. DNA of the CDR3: TGTGCCAGCAATTCCCGTGACAGGCCGAATTCACCCCTCCACTTT. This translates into CASNSRDRPNSPLHF.

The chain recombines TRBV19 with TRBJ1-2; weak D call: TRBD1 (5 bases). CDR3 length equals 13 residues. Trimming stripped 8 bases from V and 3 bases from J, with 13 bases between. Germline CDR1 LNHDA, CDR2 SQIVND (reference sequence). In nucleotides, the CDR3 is TGTGCCAGTCAGGGCTTAGAGGACTATGGCTACACCTTC. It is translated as CASQGLEDYGYTF.

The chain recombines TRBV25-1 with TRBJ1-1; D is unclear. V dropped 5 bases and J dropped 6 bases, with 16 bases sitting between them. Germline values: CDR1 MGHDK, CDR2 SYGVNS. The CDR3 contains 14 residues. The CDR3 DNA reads TGTGCCAGCAGTAGGGCGGGCGTATTCTCTGAAGCTTTCTTT. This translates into CASSRAGVFSEAFF. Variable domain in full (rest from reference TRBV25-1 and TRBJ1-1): EADIYQTPRYLVIGTGKKITLECSQTMGHDKMYWYQQDPGMELHLIHYSYGVNSTEKGDLSSESTVSRIRTEHFPLTLESARPSHTSQYLCASSRAGVFSEAFFGQGTRLTVV.

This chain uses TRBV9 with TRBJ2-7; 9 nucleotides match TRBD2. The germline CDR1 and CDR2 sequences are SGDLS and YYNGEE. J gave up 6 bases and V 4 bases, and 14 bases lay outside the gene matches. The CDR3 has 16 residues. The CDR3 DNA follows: TGTGCCAGCAGCCCACAGGGGAAGCGGGAGGCTCTCGAGCAGTACTTC. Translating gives CASSPQGKREALEQYF.

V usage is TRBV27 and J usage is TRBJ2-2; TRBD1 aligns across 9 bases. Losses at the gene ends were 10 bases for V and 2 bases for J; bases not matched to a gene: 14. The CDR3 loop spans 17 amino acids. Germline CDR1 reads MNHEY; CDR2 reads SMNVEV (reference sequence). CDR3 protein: CATRRDRVDLNTGELFF. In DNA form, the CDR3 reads TGTGCCACCCGCCGGGACAGGGTGGATTTAAACACCGGGGAGCTGTTTTTT.

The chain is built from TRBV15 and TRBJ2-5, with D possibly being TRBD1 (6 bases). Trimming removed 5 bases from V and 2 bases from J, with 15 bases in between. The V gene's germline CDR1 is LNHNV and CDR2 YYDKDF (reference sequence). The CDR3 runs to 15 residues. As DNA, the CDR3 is TGTGCCACCAGCCCCCCGGGACAACGACAAGAGACCCAGTACTTC. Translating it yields CATSPPGQRQETQYF.

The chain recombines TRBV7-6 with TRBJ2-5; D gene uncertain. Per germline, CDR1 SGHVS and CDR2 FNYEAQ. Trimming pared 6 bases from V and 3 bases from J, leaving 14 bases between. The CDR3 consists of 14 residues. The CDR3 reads CASSSPSGEETQYF. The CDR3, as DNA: TGTGCCAGCAGTTCTCCGAGTGGAGAAGAGACCCAGTACTTC.

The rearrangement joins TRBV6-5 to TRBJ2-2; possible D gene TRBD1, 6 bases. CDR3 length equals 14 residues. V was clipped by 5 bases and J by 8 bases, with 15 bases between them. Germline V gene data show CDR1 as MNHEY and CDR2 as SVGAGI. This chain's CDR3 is CASSLLGARGELFF. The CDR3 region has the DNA TGTGCCAGCAGTCTTTTGGGGGCTCGGGGGGAGCTGTTTTTT.

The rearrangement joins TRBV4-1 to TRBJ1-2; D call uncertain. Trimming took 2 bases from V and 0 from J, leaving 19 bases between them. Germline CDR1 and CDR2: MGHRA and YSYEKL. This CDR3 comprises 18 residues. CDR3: CASSQPSSGKRTNYGYTF. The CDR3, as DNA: TGCGCCAGCAGCCAACCCTCTAGCGGAAAAAGGACTAACTATGGCTACACCTTC.

For the CDR3, the DNA is TGTGCCAGCAGTTACTCTAGGCCAGGCTTGGGCGGGGAGCTGTTTTTT. Its translation is CASSYSRPGLGGELFF. The V gene is TRBV6-5, the J gene TRBJ2-2; D ambiguous. V lost 0 bases to trimming and J lost 7 bases, with 15 bases between them. The CDR3 is made up of 16 amino acids. Germline V gene sequence: CDR1 MNHEY, CDR2 SVGAGI.

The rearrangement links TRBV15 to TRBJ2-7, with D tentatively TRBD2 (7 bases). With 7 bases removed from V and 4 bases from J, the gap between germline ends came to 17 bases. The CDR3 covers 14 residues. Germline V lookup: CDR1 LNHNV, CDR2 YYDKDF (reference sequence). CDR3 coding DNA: TGTGCCACCAAGAAGGGGGAGGGAAGTTACGAGCAGTACTTC. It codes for CATKKGEGSYEQYF.

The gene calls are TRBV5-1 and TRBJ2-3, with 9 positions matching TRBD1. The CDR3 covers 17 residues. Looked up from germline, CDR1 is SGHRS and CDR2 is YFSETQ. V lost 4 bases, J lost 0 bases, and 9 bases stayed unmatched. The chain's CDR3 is CASSAGTGHPSTDTQYF. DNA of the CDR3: TGCGCCAGCAGCGCTGGGACAGGGCATCCTAGCACAGATACGCAGTATTTT.

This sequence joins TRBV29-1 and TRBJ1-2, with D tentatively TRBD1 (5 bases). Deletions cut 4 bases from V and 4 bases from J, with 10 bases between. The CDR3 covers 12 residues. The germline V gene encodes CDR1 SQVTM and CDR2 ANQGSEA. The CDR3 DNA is TGCAGCGTTGTGATAGGGGCCTATGGCTACACCTTC. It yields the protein CSVVIGAYGYTF.

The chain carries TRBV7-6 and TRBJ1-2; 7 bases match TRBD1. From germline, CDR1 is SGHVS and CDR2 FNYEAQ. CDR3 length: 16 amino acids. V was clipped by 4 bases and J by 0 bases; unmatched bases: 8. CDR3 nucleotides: TGTGCCAGCAGCTCAGGGGGACCAAACTCTAACTATGGCTACACCTTC. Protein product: CASSSGGPNSNYGYTF.

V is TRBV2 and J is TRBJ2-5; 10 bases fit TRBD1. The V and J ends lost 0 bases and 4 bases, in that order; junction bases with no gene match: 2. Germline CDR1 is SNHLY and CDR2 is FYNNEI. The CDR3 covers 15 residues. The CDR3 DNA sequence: TGTGCCAGCAGTGAAGCGAGGACAGGGGGAGAGACCCAGTACTTC. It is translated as CASSEARTGGETQYF. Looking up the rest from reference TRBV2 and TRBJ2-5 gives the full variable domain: EPEVTQTPSHQVTQMGQEVILRCVPISNHLYFYWYRQILGQKVEFLVSFYNNEISEKSEIFDDQFSVERPDGSNFTLKIRSTKLEDSAMYFCASSEARTGGETQYFGPGTRLLVL.

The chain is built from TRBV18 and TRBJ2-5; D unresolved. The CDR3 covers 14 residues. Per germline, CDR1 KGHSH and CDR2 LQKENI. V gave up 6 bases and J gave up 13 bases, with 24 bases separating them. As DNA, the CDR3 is TGTGCCAGCTCTCTCCTGGAGACCTCTCTACTGCTGTACTTC. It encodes CASSLLETSLLLYF.

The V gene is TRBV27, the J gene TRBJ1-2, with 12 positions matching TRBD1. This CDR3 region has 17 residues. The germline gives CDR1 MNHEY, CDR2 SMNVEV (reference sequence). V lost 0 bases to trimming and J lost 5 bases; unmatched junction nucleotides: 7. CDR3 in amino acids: CASSLSRDRGRIYGYTF. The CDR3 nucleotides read TGTGCCAGCAGTTTATCGCGGGACAGGGGGCGCATTTATGGCTACACCTTC.

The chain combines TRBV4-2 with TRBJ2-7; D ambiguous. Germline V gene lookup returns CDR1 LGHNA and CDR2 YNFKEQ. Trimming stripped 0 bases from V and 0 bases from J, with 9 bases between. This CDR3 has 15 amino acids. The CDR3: CASSQEVADSYEQYF. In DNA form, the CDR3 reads TGTGCCAGCAGCCAAGAGGTGGCGGACTCCTACGAGCAGTACTTC.